This is a list of T cell receptor beta chains from one sample in a study of Graves' ophthalmopathy and Graves' hyperthyroidism. TCRdb re-analysed the multiplex PCR reads in MiXCR, keeping a single row per CDR3 protein. The data show hundreds of thousands of distinct CDR3 sequences, 35% to 45% seen once. Material: peripheral blood. Receptor source: an adult man with Graves' ophthalmopathy. CDR3s include the opening cysteine and the closing phenylalanine or tryptophan.

v_call: TRBV27; cdr3_length: 17; cdr3_aa: CASSPWTSGGAQETQYF
v_call: TRBV2; cdr3_length: 12; cdr3_aa: CASSEVIRDQFF
v_call: TRBV6-6; cdr3_length: 14; cdr3_aa: CASRLGGVNTEAFF
v_call: TRBV29-1; cdr3_length: 12; cdr3_aa: CSKGQVGETQYF
v_call: TRBV29-1; cdr3_length: 15; cdr3_aa: CSVVLGSSTNYGYTF
v_call: TRBV9; cdr3_length: 17; cdr3_aa: CASSLEGPGETDYGYTF
v_call: TRBV5-4; cdr3_length: 15; cdr3_aa: CASSPGTGSWAEAFF
v_call: TRBV10-3; cdr3_length: 14; cdr3_aa: CAISESAGGDGYTF
v_call: TRBV2; cdr3_length: 14; cdr3_aa: CASSEENRAYEQYF
v_call: TRBV13; cdr3_length: 17; cdr3_aa: CASSAPTSGGAGYEQYF
v_call: TRBV19; cdr3_length: 14; cdr3_aa: CASSGVVGDTEAFF
v_call: TRBV7-9; cdr3_length: 15; cdr3_aa: CASSLARSGYGEAFF
v_call: TRBV7-9; cdr3_length: 16; cdr3_aa: CASSFAGEVSGNTIYF
v_call: TRBV5-1; cdr3_length: 18; cdr3_aa: CASSLGLGLQLGTGELFF
v_call: TRBV7-2; cdr3_length: 16; cdr3_aa: CASSLTGWGSNQPQHF
v_call: TRBV4-2; cdr3_length: 15; cdr3_aa: CASSQEGGIAYEQYF
v_call: TRBV20-1; cdr3_length: 14; cdr3_aa: CSARPWGSNYGYTF
v_call: TRBV5-1; cdr3_length: 14; cdr3_aa: CASQRTSGFNEQYF
v_call: TRBV5-4; cdr3_length: 14; cdr3_aa: CASRTGGSGSPLHF
v_call: TRBV10-3; cdr3_length: 14; cdr3_aa: CAIRRTGVVDEQYF
v_call: TRBV9; cdr3_length: 13; cdr3_aa: CASSVGGIAEAFF
v_call: TRBV2; cdr3_length: 14; cdr3_aa: CASRAGTSSYEQYF
v_call: TRBV7-9; cdr3_length: 14; cdr3_aa: CASSQGRPELEQYF
v_call: TRBV7-2; cdr3_length: 14; cdr3_aa: CASSTGQGSTEAFF
v_call: TRBV24-1; cdr3_length: 13; cdr3_aa: CATSDPLVGELFF
v_call: TRBV7-9; cdr3_length: 13; cdr3_aa: CASSLSSTNGYTF
v_call: TRBV5-5; cdr3_length: 17; cdr3_aa: CASSPGLLKGSKETQYF
v_call: TRBV7-9; cdr3_length: 16; cdr3_aa: CASSFRGDSNTGELFF
v_call: TRBV6-6; cdr3_length: 14; cdr3_aa: CASRTGERLNEQYF
v_call: TRBV2; cdr3_length: 12; cdr3_aa: CASRGGFTEAFF
v_call: TRBV10-3; cdr3_length: 13; cdr3_aa: CASSGTAGGELFF
v_call: TRBV5-1; cdr3_length: 15; cdr3_aa: CASRIGRVNTGELFF
v_call: TRBV30; cdr3_length: 15; cdr3_aa: CAWSEQGVGDSPLHF
v_call: TRBV5-8; cdr3_length: 13; cdr3_aa: CASSGGPKKTQYF
v_call: TRBV12-3/TRBV12-4; cdr3_length: 12; cdr3_aa: CASRQEDYEQYF
v_call: TRBV9; cdr3_length: 17; cdr3_aa: CASSALLPSGPVGGYTF
v_call: TRBV12-3/TRBV12-4; cdr3_length: 15; cdr3_aa: CASSSAWDGFYEQYF
v_call: TRBV11-2; cdr3_length: 18; cdr3_aa: CASSLVLGPKPGGGELFF
v_call: TRBV7-3; cdr3_length: 15; cdr3_aa: CASRPQGVSTDTQYF
v_call: TRBV11-1; cdr3_length: 15; cdr3_aa: CASSGGEGLGTEAFF
v_call: TRBV12-3/TRBV12-4; cdr3_length: 16; cdr3_aa: CASSRSVGPTPYEQYF
v_call: TRBV9; cdr3_length: 14; cdr3_aa: CASSVAGESSPLHF
v_call: TRBV15; cdr3_length: 14; cdr3_aa: CATSRATGANVLTF
v_call: TRBV12-3/TRBV12-4; cdr3_length: 14; cdr3_aa: CASSSQGAGEIQYF
v_call: TRBV7-8; cdr3_length: 13; cdr3_aa: CASSLSGMGPQHF
v_call: TRBV27; cdr3_length: 14; cdr3_aa: CASSFGLDTGELFF
v_call: TRBV19; cdr3_length: 14; cdr3_aa: CASRRISNTGELFF
v_call: TRBV7-9; cdr3_length: 15; cdr3_aa: CASSLVYGQSSEAFF
v_call: TRBV15; cdr3_length: 15; cdr3_aa: CATSRPGTGTYEQYF
v_call: TRBV7-2; cdr3_length: 15; cdr3_aa: CASSLRTANTGELFF